The entry below describes one T cell receptor beta chain. An input of about 0.5 to 1 ug of RNA was subjected to reverse transcription using random hexamers. Across 54 Vbeta and 13 Jbeta, immunoSEQ multiplex PCR amplified TCR beta CDR3. Each CDR3 protein is one row after TCRdb ran MiXCR on the immunoSEQ multiplex PCR reads. Of 100,000 to 150,000 distinct CDR3 sequences in the sample, around 92% are singletons; the top ten hold 0.085% to 0.095%. The data originate from a study of CD8 T cells in Susac syndrome. After removal of 6 bases from V and 4 bases from J, the junction contained 3 bases not matched to a gene. CDR1 is SQVTM, CDR2 ANQGSEA, per germline. The CDR3 is made up of 13 amino acids. TEMRA cells were enriched by FACS, and CD4+ and CD8+ T cells were negatively isolated.

V is TRBV29-1 and J is TRBJ1-1; 12 nucleotides agree with TRBD1. This TCR came from a human donor with multiple sclerosis. Sequencing was performed on CD4+ T cells from PBMCs. Here the CDR3 reads CSVSGQGATEAFF. CDR3 in DNA: TGCAGCGTCTCGGGACAGGGGGCCACTGAAGCTTTCTTT.